This TCR beta chain was profiled in a study of blood T cell repertoires in COVID-19. Turning to the study itself: Material from acute and convalescent COVID-19 was sourced from the United States, Italy and Spain. Sources were T cells, B-cell-depleted T cells, or PBMCs; the material itself was cDNA or gDNA.

Participants, roughly 18 to 90 years old, spanned more than 20 US areas. For recovered donors of Cohort 3, there were two negative PCRs, clearance, or symptom resolution. The germline V gene has CDR1 LGHDT and CDR2 YNNKEL (reference sequence). Trimming took off 0 bases at V and 6 bases at J, with 9 bases between the two ends. The CDR3 is made up of 13 amino acids. The data were produced by immunoSEQ multiplex PCR, yet TCRdb's version contains in-frame clones alone and is incomplete. The sample holds approximately 150,000 clones, under 90% seen once. This chain connects TRBV3-1 (or the pseudogene TRBV3-2) to TRBJ2-7; D remains ambiguous. The receptor comes from a man in his sixties who had recovered from COVID-19. Sequenced sample: PBMCs or T cells enriched from blood (not recorded which). In nucleotides, the CDR3 is TGTGCCAGCAGCCAAGACCCAGCTAGCGAGCAGTACTTC. It encodes CASSQDPASEQYF.